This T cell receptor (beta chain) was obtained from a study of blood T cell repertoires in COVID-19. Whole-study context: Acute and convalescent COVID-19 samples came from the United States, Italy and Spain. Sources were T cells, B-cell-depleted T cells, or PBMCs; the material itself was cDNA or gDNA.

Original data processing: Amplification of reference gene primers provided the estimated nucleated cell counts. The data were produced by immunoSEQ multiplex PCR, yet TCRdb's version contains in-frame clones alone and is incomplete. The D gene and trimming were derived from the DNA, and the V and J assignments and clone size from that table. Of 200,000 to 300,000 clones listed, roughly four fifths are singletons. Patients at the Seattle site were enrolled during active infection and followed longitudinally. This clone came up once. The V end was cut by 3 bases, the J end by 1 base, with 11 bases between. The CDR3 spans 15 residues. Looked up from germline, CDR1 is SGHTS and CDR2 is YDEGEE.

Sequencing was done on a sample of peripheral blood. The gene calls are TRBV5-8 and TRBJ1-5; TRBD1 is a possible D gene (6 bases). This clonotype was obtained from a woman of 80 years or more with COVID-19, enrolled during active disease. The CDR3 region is CASSWGGASNQPQHF. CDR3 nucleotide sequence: TGTGCCAGCAGCTGGGGGGGGGCGAGCAATCAGCCCCAGCATTTT.